This TCR beta chain is drawn from a study of T cells after yellow fever vaccination. The overall study: It was SMART-Seq v4 Ultra Low Input that prepared the fractions with low cell numbers.

Researchers made TCR cDNA using 5'RACE template switching, and this step added a universal primer site and UMIs. MiXCR, run by TCRdb on the 5' RACE reads, gives a single entry per CDR3 protein. The table records more than 300,000 distinct CDR3 sequences, around 4.5% of them present only once. This clonotype was seen repeatedly, ten times or more. Antigen specificity is unknown. V was cut by 0 bases and J by 3 bases, with 7 bases left in between. This CDR3 spans 14 amino acids. The V gene's germline CDR1 is SGDLS and CDR2 YYNGEE. Study conclusions and caveats: Most primary-vaccination clones reappeared after the booster (more than 95% CD4, 88% CD8). Though it reached lower strength, the secondary response hit its peak faster, day 5 versus 15.

The rearrangement joins TRBV9 to TRBJ2-1; D not certain. The sequence derives from a man in his late teens or twenties who received the YFV17D yellow fever vaccine. This sample comprised PBMCs, obtained 15 days after the yellow fever booster vaccination. In DNA form, the CDR3 reads TGTGCCAGCAGCGTAGTCCCTGGCTACAATGAGCAGTTCTTC. Translating gives CASSVVPGYNEQFF. The complete variable domain, with remaining parts taken from reference TRBV9 and TRBJ2-1, reads DSGVTQTPKHLITATGQRVTLRCSPRSGDLSVYWYQQSLDQGLQFLIQYYNGEERAKGNILERFSAQQFPDLHSELNLSSLELGDSALYFCASSVVPGYNEQFFGPGTRLTVL.